These T cell receptor beta chains were read from a single sample in a study of blood T cell repertoires in COVID-19. This table comes from immunoSEQ multiplex PCR, and its TCRdb copy is limited to in-frame clones, with some not included. Among roughly 150,000 clones listed, around 81% were seen once. The sample comprised peripheral blood. The receptors derive from a man aged 60-69 years with active or convalescent COVID-19. CDR3s include the opening cysteine and the closing phenylalanine or tryptophan. A D gene is named only where the DNA matches it firmly. Clone size is shown for a subset of rows, as once, few, many or a class of expanded clone.

v_call: TRBV28; d_call: .; j_call: TRBJ2-7; clone_size: once; cdr3_aa: CASSLWYRGSYEQYF; cdr3_nt: TGTGCCAGCAGTTTATGGTATCGCGGTTCCTACGAGCAGTACTTC
v_call: TRBV9; d_call: .; j_call: TRBJ2-5; clone_size: .; cdr3_aa: CASSAGAVRETQYF; cdr3_nt: TGTGCCAGCAGCGCTGGGGCGGTTAGGGAGACCCAGTACTTC
v_call: TRBV7-2; d_call: TRBD1; j_call: TRBJ1-2; clone_size: .; cdr3_aa: CASSTYRGVDYGYTF; cdr3_nt: TGTGCCAGCAGCACCTACAGGGGTGTCGACTATGGCTACACCTTC
v_call: TRBV3-1/TRBV3-2; d_call: .; j_call: TRBJ1-2; clone_size: .; cdr3_aa: CASSHTGIGGYTF; cdr3_nt: TGTGCCAGCAGCCACACAGGTATCGGGGGCTACACCTTC
v_call: TRBV13; d_call: TRBD1; j_call: TRBJ1-5; clone_size: .; cdr3_aa: CASSLGQGTGDDQPQHF; cdr3_nt: TGTGCCAGCAGCTTAGGCCAAGGGACAGGGGACGATCAGCCCCAGCATTTT
v_call: TRBV6-1; d_call: TRBD1; j_call: TRBJ1-1; clone_size: .; cdr3_aa: CASSEARLTGDTEAFF; cdr3_nt: TGTGCCAGCAGTGAAGCCCGCCTGACAGGGGACACTGAAGCTTTCTTT
v_call: TRBV11-2; d_call: .; j_call: TRBJ2-3; clone_size: .; cdr3_aa: CASSLTDTQYF; cdr3_nt: TGTGCCAGCAGCTTAACTGATACGCAGTATTTT
v_call: TRBV3-1/TRBV3-2; d_call: TRBD2; j_call: TRBJ2-1; clone_size: .; cdr3_aa: CASSQGWDTGLASNEQFF; cdr3_nt: TGTGCCAGCAGCCAAGGTTGGGATACGGGACTAGCGTCCAATGAGCAGTTCTTC
v_call: TRBV5-1; d_call: TRBD1; j_call: TRBJ2-5; clone_size: .; cdr3_aa: CASSLAGTGSRETQYF; cdr3_nt: TGCGCCAGCAGCTTGGCCGGGACAGGGTCCCGAGAGACCCAGTACTTC
v_call: TRBV2; d_call: TRBD1; j_call: TRBJ2-7; clone_size: once; cdr3_aa: CASSKQGASYEQYF; cdr3_nt: TGTGCCAGCAGTAAACAGGGGGCTTCCTACGAGCAGTACTTC
v_call: TRBV18; d_call: TRBD1; j_call: TRBJ2-4; clone_size: once; cdr3_aa: CASSPTTGGVKNIQYF; cdr3_nt: TGTGCCAGCTCACCGACGACAGGGGGGGTCAAAAACATTCAGTACTTC
v_call: TRBV5-5; d_call: TRBD1; j_call: TRBJ1-2; clone_size: .; cdr3_aa: CASSEGDRIYGYTF; cdr3_nt: TGTGCCAGCAGCGAAGGGGACAGGATCTATGGCTACACCTTC
v_call: TRBV5-5; d_call: .; j_call: TRBJ1-1; clone_size: .; cdr3_aa: CASSLLPNTEAFF; cdr3_nt: TGTGCCAGCAGCTTGCTCCCCAACACTGAAGCTTTCTTT
v_call: TRBV5-1; d_call: .; j_call: TRBJ2-5; clone_size: .; cdr3_aa: CASSQIQGGLETQYF; cdr3_nt: TGCGCCAGCAGCCAAATCCAGGGAGGTCTGGAGACCCAGTACTTC
v_call: TRBV6-6; d_call: .; j_call: TRBJ2-3; clone_size: .; cdr3_aa: CASKRSGTGDTDTQYF; cdr3_nt: TGTGCCAGCAAAAGATCCGGGACTGGGGACACAGATACGCAGTATTTT
v_call: TRBV2; d_call: .; j_call: TRBJ2-2; clone_size: few; cdr3_aa: CASSEKTVGGELFF; cdr3_nt: TGTGCCAGCAGTGAGAAGACTGTGGGCGGGGAGCTGTTTTTT
v_call: TRBV6-5; d_call: .; j_call: TRBJ2-1; clone_size: few; cdr3_aa: CASSYEDKYNEQFF; cdr3_nt: TGTGCCAGCAGTTATGAGGACAAGTACAATGAGCAGTTCTTC
v_call: TRBV6-5; d_call: TRBD1; j_call: TRBJ2-7; clone_size: .; cdr3_aa: CASTRTGAAPYEQYF; cdr3_nt: TGTGCCAGCACCCGGACAGGGGCCGCTCCCTACGAGCAGTACTTC
v_call: TRBV10-2; d_call: TRBD2; j_call: TRBJ2-3; clone_size: .; cdr3_aa: CASSERGGTDTQYF; cdr3_nt: TGCGCCAGCAGTGAGCGGGGGGGCACAGATACGCAGTATTTT
v_call: TRBV3-1/TRBV3-2; d_call: .; j_call: TRBJ2-3; clone_size: .; cdr3_aa: CASSQYGRTDTQYF; cdr3_nt: TGTGCCAGCAGCCAATACGGGAGAACAGATACGCAGTATTTT
v_call: TRBV6-1; d_call: .; j_call: TRBJ2-3; clone_size: .; cdr3_aa: CASSEAGDTSTDTQYF; cdr3_nt: TGTGCCAGCAGTGAAGCGGGGGACACTAGCACAGATACGCAGTATTTT
v_call: TRBV11-2; d_call: TRBD2; j_call: TRBJ2-3; clone_size: .; cdr3_aa: CASSGGTRGGVTDTQYF; cdr3_nt: TGTGCCAGCAGCGGAGGCACCCGGGGGGGCGTGACAGATACGCAGTATTTT
v_call: TRBV10-3; d_call: .; j_call: TRBJ2-1; clone_size: .; cdr3_aa: CAISESDYYNEQFF; cdr3_nt: TGTGCCATCAGTGAGTCCGACTACTACAATGAGCAGTTCTTC
v_call: TRBV19; d_call: .; j_call: TRBJ2-1; clone_size: .; cdr3_aa: CASSRAERNEQFF; cdr3_nt: TGTGCCAGTAGTAGGGCCGAGCGGAATGAGCAGTTCTTC
v_call: TRBV19; d_call: .; j_call: TRBJ2-3; clone_size: .; cdr3_aa: CASSPLALTDTQYF; cdr3_nt: TGTGCCAGTAGTCCATTAGCACTCACAGATACGCAGTATTTT
v_call: TRBV5-1; d_call: .; j_call: TRBJ2-3; clone_size: .; cdr3_aa: CASSATSTDTQYF; cdr3_nt: TGCGCCAGCAGCGCCACTAGCACAGATACGCAGTATTTT
v_call: TRBV7-2; d_call: .; j_call: TRBJ2-5; clone_size: .; cdr3_aa: CASSLARVEETQYF; cdr3_nt: TGTGCCAGCAGCTTAGCGAGGGTTGAAGAGACCCAGTACTTC
v_call: TRBV9; d_call: .; j_call: TRBJ1-2; clone_size: once; cdr3_aa: CASSVASGYGYTF; cdr3_nt: TGTGCCAGCAGCGTAGCTTCCGGCTATGGCTACACCTTC
v_call: TRBV19; d_call: TRBD1; j_call: TRBJ2-1; clone_size: .; cdr3_aa: CASSPGTGSYNEQFF; cdr3_nt: TGTGCCAGTAGTCCCGGGACAGGCTCCTACAATGAGCAGTTCTTC
v_call: TRBV25-1; d_call: .; j_call: TRBJ2-6; clone_size: .; cdr3_aa: CASSERSGANVLTF; cdr3_nt: TGTGCCAGCAGTGAACGCTCTGGGGCCAACGTCCTGACTTTC